The source of this T cell receptor beta chain is a study of cytomegalovirus exposure and HLA in healthy donors. The CDR3 is 13 residues long. Germline V gives CDR1 MNHNY, CDR2 SVGAGI (reference sequence). The ends were cut back, 7 bases at V and 3 bases at J, with 11 bases in the middle. Study findings and constraints: What a later analysis reportedly showed was that an Asian-associated ancestry cluster had fewer N-insertions than the roughly 720-donor mean.

PCR amplification relied on 60 Vbeta primers (plus 13 Jbeta primers). This table comes from immunoSEQ multiplex PCR, and its TCRdb copy is limited to in-frame clones, with some not included. The sample lists about 130,000 clones, approximately 79% occurring once. Comment on this clone: Its target is unknown.

This sequence originates from a man younger than 35 in good health and CMV-seropositive. Sequenced input: PBMCs. This chain connects TRBV6-6 to TRBJ2-3; D is perhaps TRBD2 (6 bases). CDR3 sequence reads: CASTPRGTDTQYF. In DNA form, the CDR3 reads TGTGCCAGCACCCCTCGGGGGACAGATACGCAGTATTTT.